This T cell receptor (beta chain) is from a study of CD8+ T cells in alopecia areata. Whole-study context: After 6 to 18 months of tofacitinib, follow-up continued 6 months off drug. General study results and limits: Expanded CD8+ clones among the top 100, and scalp clonality, were significantly decreased by tofacitinib.

This clone has more than one count but fewer than ten. Its antigen is still unknown. Extraction of RNA preceded its reverse transcription into cDNA, which served as the sequencing template. Some clones are missing from TCRdb's copy, which holds only in-frame ones; the method was immunoSEQ multiplex PCR. The sample shows some 110,000 clones, around 53% of them seen only once. V was pared by 0 bases and J by 0 bases, with 8 bases between. The CDR3 spans 15 residues. The treatment denotes: oral pan-JAK inhibitor, 5-10 mg twice daily. The clonotype originates from a human donor with alopecia areata. This rearrangement joins TRBV23-1 to TRBJ1-1; D not certain. TRBV23-1 has ORF status, its function being uncertain. Sequenced here: CD8+ T cells sorted from blood, sampled at week 24, from a patient treated with tofacitinib. The CDR3 spells CASSQSGVLNTEAFF. The CDR3 DNA is TGCGCCAGCAGTCAATCTGGCGTCCTGAACACTGAAGCTTTCTTT.